Listed below are T cell receptor beta chains from one sample, sequenced in a study of CD8 T cells in ankylosing spondylitis. Each CDR3 protein is one row after TCRdb ran MiXCR on the 5' RACE reads. The table lists roughly 450,000 distinct CDR3 sequences, roughly 26% of them singletons. The specimen sequenced was blood, either unsorted or a sorted T cell fraction (not recorded which). These receptors all stem from a male donor with ankylosing spondylitis. Each CDR3 is given with its conserved first and last residue. A D gene is named only where the DNA matches it firmly. Not every row has a clone size; where given, it reads once, few, many or a size class.

v_gene: TRBV25-1; abundance: few; d_gene: .; j_gene: TRBJ2-5; CDR3nt: TGTGCCAGCAGTGCCAACGGGCCCTGGGAGACCCAGTACTTC; CDR3aa: CASSANGPWETQYF
v_gene: TRBV2; abundance: .; d_gene: .; j_gene: TRBJ2-1; CDR3nt: TGTGCCAGCAGTAGATTGGTTGAGCAGTTCTTC; CDR3aa: CASSRLVEQFF
v_gene: TRBV10-3; abundance: few; d_gene: TRBD2; j_gene: TRBJ2-2; CDR3nt: TGTGCCACCGGCTTGGGGACTAGTTTAACCGGGGAGCTGTTTTTT; CDR3aa: CATGLGTSLTGELFF
v_gene: TRBV2; abundance: few; d_gene: TRBD1; j_gene: TRBJ1-5; CDR3nt: TGTGCCAGCAGTGAAGCCAGGGGGAGTCAGCCCCAGCATTTT; CDR3aa: CASSEARGSQPQHF
v_gene: TRBV20-1; abundance: few; d_gene: .; j_gene: TRBJ1-5; CDR3nt: TGCAGTGCCAAGGGAGGGGCGGGTCAGCCCCAGCATTTT; CDR3aa: CSAKGGAGQPQHF
v_gene: TRBV18; abundance: .; d_gene: TRBD2; j_gene: TRBJ2-1; CDR3nt: TGTGCCAGCTCACGTGCTAGCGGGACCTACAATGAGCAGTTCTTC; CDR3aa: CASSRASGTYNEQFF
v_gene: TRBV5-1; abundance: .; d_gene: .; j_gene: TRBJ2-2; CDR3nt: TGCGCCAGCAGCTTGGCCCCCCCGGGACCCGCGAACACCGGGGAGCTGTTTTTT; CDR3aa: CASSLAPPGPANTGELFF
v_gene: TRBV5-6; abundance: .; d_gene: .; j_gene: TRBJ2-7; CDR3nt: TGTGCCAGCAGCTTGACTTGGCGGTACGAGCAGTACTTC; CDR3aa: CASSLTWRYEQYF
v_gene: TRBV5-1; abundance: .; d_gene: .; j_gene: TRBJ1-4; CDR3nt: TGCGCCAGCAGCTTGGAATTCTCGGTTGGCACTAATGAAAAACTGTTTTTT; CDR3aa: CASSLEFSVGTNEKLFF
v_gene: TRBV20-1; abundance: .; d_gene: .; j_gene: TRBJ1-4; CDR3nt: TGCAGTGCTAGAGTACCTGTTGGAGATGAAAAACTGTTTTTT; CDR3aa: CSARVPVGDEKLFF
v_gene: TRBV20-1; abundance: few; d_gene: .; j_gene: TRBJ2-1; CDR3nt: TGCAGTGCTAGAGGTCCGGGACCCTTCAATGAGCAGTTCTTC; CDR3aa: CSARGPGPFNEQFF
v_gene: TRBV7-9; abundance: .; d_gene: TRBD1; j_gene: TRBJ2-7; CDR3nt: TGTGCCAGCAGCTTTTGGGACAGGGGCTACGAGCAGTACTTC; CDR3aa: CASSFWDRGYEQYF
v_gene: TRBV20-1; abundance: .; d_gene: TRBD2; j_gene: TRBJ2-5; CDR3nt: TGCAGTGCTAGGCCCGGGACTAGCGGGAGTGAGACCCAGTACTTC; CDR3aa: CSARPGTSGSETQYF
v_gene: TRBV20-1; abundance: .; d_gene: TRBD1; j_gene: TRBJ2-4; CDR3nt: TGCAGTGCTCAACCGGGACAGGATATATCACTAGCCAAAAACATTCAGTACTTC; CDR3aa: CSAQPGQDISLAKNIQYF
v_gene: TRBV6-1; abundance: many; d_gene: TRBD2; j_gene: TRBJ2-3; CDR3nt: TGTGCCAGCAGCAGGACTAGCGGGAGCACGCAGTATTTT; CDR3aa: CASSRTSGSTQYF
v_gene: TRBV30; abundance: .; d_gene: .; j_gene: TRBJ2-1; CDR3nt: TGTGCCTGGAGTGAGGCCCTCAACGATGAGCAGTTCTTC; CDR3aa: CAWSEALNDEQFF
v_gene: TRBV2; abundance: .; d_gene: TRBD1; j_gene: TRBJ1-4; CDR3nt: TGTGCCAGCGCCGGGACAGGGGTTGAAAAACTGTTTTTT; CDR3aa: CASAGTGVEKLFF
v_gene: TRBV9; abundance: few; d_gene: .; j_gene: TRBJ1-3; CDR3nt: TGTGCCAGCAGCGCCGGGGGGGCTGGAAACACCATATATTTT; CDR3aa: CASSAGGAGNTIYF
v_gene: TRBV3-1; abundance: .; d_gene: .; j_gene: TRBJ2-3; CDR3nt: TGTGCCAGCAGCCAAGTCAGCGGCGGGAGCACAGATACGCAGTATTTT; CDR3aa: CASSQVSGGSTDTQYF
v_gene: TRBV6-5; abundance: .; d_gene: TRBD2; j_gene: TRBJ2-5; CDR3nt: TGTGCCAGCAGTTACTCCCTCGGGGTGGGAGGGGAGACCCAGTACTTC; CDR3aa: CASSYSLGVGGETQYF
v_gene: TRBV7-9; abundance: few; d_gene: .; j_gene: TRBJ2-5; CDR3nt: TGTGCCAGCAGCTTAAGATTGCTTCAAGAGACCCAGTACTTC; CDR3aa: CASSLRLLQETQYF
v_gene: TRBV4-1; abundance: .; d_gene: TRBD1; j_gene: TRBJ2-5; CDR3nt: TGCGCCAGCAGCCAGCAAACAGGGGGCACTTCTGAGACCCAGTACTTC; CDR3aa: CASSQQTGGTSETQYF
v_gene: TRBV11-2; abundance: .; d_gene: TRBD1; j_gene: TRBJ1-3; CDR3nt: TGTGCCAGCAGCTCGCCCTACCTAACAGGGGCTGGAAACACCATATATTTT; CDR3aa: CASSSPYLTGAGNTIYF
v_gene: TRBV7-9; abundance: .; d_gene: .; j_gene: TRBJ2-2; CDR3nt: TGTGCCAGCAGCTCGAGCCTCGGGGAGCTGTTTTTT; CDR3aa: CASSSSLGELFF
v_gene: TRBV20-1; abundance: few; d_gene: .; j_gene: TRBJ2-7; CDR3nt: TGCAGTGCTAGTCTTCAGGGTTACGAGCAGTACTTC; CDR3aa: CSASLQGYEQYF
v_gene: TRBV20-1; abundance: .; d_gene: TRBD1; j_gene: TRBJ1-2; CDR3nt: TGCAGTGCTCCAGGACAGGGGGGTGACTATGGCTACACCTTC; CDR3aa: CSAPGQGGDYGYTF
v_gene: TRBV6-1; abundance: .; d_gene: .; j_gene: TRBJ2-1; CDR3nt: TGTGCCATCAGTGAGGGCACCTCCTACAATGAGCAGTTCTTC; CDR3aa: CAISEGTSYNEQFF
v_gene: TRBV5-1; abundance: many; d_gene: TRBD1; j_gene: TRBJ2-3; CDR3nt: TGCGCCAGCAGCTTGGACAGGGGAAGTACAGATACGCAGTATTTT; CDR3aa: CASSLDRGSTDTQYF
v_gene: TRBV3-1; abundance: .; d_gene: TRBD1; j_gene: TRBJ1-3; CDR3nt: TGTGCCAGCAGCACGACAGGGCCTGGAAACACCATATATTTT; CDR3aa: CASSTTGPGNTIYF
v_gene: TRBV15; abundance: .; d_gene: .; j_gene: TRBJ1-2; CDR3nt: TGTGCCACCAGCAGAGATCTAGGGTACCCGGGCTACACCTTC; CDR3aa: CATSRDLGYPGYTF
v_gene: TRBV27; abundance: many; d_gene: TRBD1; j_gene: TRBJ2-2; CDR3nt: TGTGCCAGCAGTTCACCGGGACAGGGGGCCGGGGAGCTGTTTTTT; CDR3aa: CASSSPGQGAGELFF
v_gene: TRBV5-1; abundance: .; d_gene: TRBD2; j_gene: TRBJ2-1; CDR3nt: TGCGCCAGCAGCTTGGAAGCGGGGGGAGATGAGCAGTTCTTC; CDR3aa: CASSLEAGGDEQFF
v_gene: TRBV2; abundance: .; d_gene: TRBD1; j_gene: TRBJ2-3; CDR3nt: TGTGCCAGCAGTGTAGGACAGGGGCCAGATACGCAGTATTTT; CDR3aa: CASSVGQGPDTQYF
v_gene: TRBV7-7; abundance: few; d_gene: TRBD2; j_gene: TRBJ2-1; CDR3nt: TGTGCCAGCAGCCAAGGACTAGCGGGAAGCTCTGAGCAGTTCTTC; CDR3aa: CASSQGLAGSSEQFF
v_gene: TRBV6-1; abundance: .; d_gene: .; j_gene: TRBJ1-2; CDR3nt: TGTGCCAGCAGTGAAGCGGTAGGAAACTATGGCTACACCTTC; CDR3aa: CASSEAVGNYGYTF
v_gene: TRBV20-1; abundance: .; d_gene: .; j_gene: TRBJ2-1; CDR3nt: TGCAGTGCTAGAGAAAGGGGGTACCTACATTACAATGAGCAGTTCTTC; CDR3aa: CSARERGYLHYNEQFF
v_gene: TRBV27; abundance: .; d_gene: TRBD2; j_gene: TRBJ2-5; CDR3nt: TGTGCCAGCAGTCCCCTGACTAGCGGGGGGAGCGGGACCCAGTACTTC; CDR3aa: CASSPLTSGGSGTQYF
v_gene: TRBV7-2; abundance: .; d_gene: .; j_gene: TRBJ1-5; CDR3nt: TGTGCCAGCACATTGGGAACGGGAAATCAGCCCCAGCATTTT; CDR3aa: CASTLGTGNQPQHF
v_gene: TRBV24-1; abundance: few; d_gene: TRBD1; j_gene: TRBJ2-3; CDR3nt: TGTGCCACCAGTGATGCGGGACAGGGGTACACAGATACGCAGTATTTT; CDR3aa: CATSDAGQGYTDTQYF
v_gene: TRBV12-3/TRBV12-4; abundance: .; d_gene: TRBD1; j_gene: TRBJ1-4; CDR3nt: TGTGCCAGCAATTCGGGTCCACAGGGGACTAATGAAAAACTGTTTTTT; CDR3aa: CASNSGPQGTNEKLFF
v_gene: TRBV20-1; abundance: .; d_gene: .; j_gene: TRBJ1-2; CDR3nt: TGCAGTGCTAGTCGTCTCGACCGAGCTAACTATGGCTACACCTTC; CDR3aa: CSASRLDRANYGYTF
v_gene: TRBV3-1; abundance: .; d_gene: .; j_gene: TRBJ2-5; CDR3nt: TGTGCCAGCAGCGGACTTAAAGAGACCCAGTACTTC; CDR3aa: CASSGLKETQYF
v_gene: TRBV12-3/TRBV12-4; abundance: .; d_gene: TRBD2; j_gene: TRBJ2-3; CDR3nt: TGTGCCAGCAATCCAGTAGCGGGAGGATTGGGAGATACGCAGTATTTT; CDR3aa: CASNPVAGGLGDTQYF
v_gene: TRBV29-1; abundance: .; d_gene: TRBD2; j_gene: TRBJ2-1; CDR3nt: TGCAGCGTTGAAGATCCGACTAGCGGTACTTACAATGAGCAGTTCTTC; CDR3aa: CSVEDPTSGTYNEQFF
v_gene: TRBV18; abundance: few; d_gene: .; j_gene: TRBJ2-3; CDR3nt: TGTGCCAGCTCGCCCAATTTCGGCGCAGATACGCAGTATTTT; CDR3aa: CASSPNFGADTQYF
v_gene: TRBV6-5; abundance: .; d_gene: .; j_gene: TRBJ1-5; CDR3nt: TGTGCCAGCAGTTACTCGGTAGGGGACCAGCCCCAGCATTTT; CDR3aa: CASSYSVGDQPQHF